This T cell receptor (beta chain) derives from a study of CD8 T cells in Susac syndrome. Germline CDR1 reads SEHNR; CDR2 reads FQNEAQ (reference sequence). CDR3 length: 14 amino acids. The ends lost 4 bases at V and 5 bases at J; junction bases unmatched: 8. RNA totalling roughly 0.45 to 1 ug underwent reverse transcription with random hexamers. Each CDR3 protein is one row after TCRdb ran MiXCR on the immunoSEQ multiplex PCR reads. The table lists 100,000 to 150,000 distinct CDR3 sequences, 65% to 90% of them singletons. The T cells that were sequenced for TCR beta were CD8+ and CD4+ cells from blood.

The source is a human donor with multiple sclerosis. The rearrangement joins TRBV7-9 to TRBJ2-7; 7 nucleotides line up with TRBD2. Sequencing was performed on CD8+ T cells from PBMCs. The CDR3 nucleotides are TGTGCCAGCAGCTATGGGAGGGCTAGTGACGAGCAGTACTTC. Amino acids: CASSYGRASDEQYF.